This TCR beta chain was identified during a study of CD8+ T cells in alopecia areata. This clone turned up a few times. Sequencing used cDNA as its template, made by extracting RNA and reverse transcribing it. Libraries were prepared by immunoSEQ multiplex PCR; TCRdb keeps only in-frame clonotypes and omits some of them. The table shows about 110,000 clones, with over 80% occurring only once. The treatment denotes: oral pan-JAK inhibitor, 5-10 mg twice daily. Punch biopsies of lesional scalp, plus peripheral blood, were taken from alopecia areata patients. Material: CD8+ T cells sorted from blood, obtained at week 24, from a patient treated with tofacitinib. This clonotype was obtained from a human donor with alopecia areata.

The CDR3 loop reads CASSSDSSYEQYF. CDR3 sequence (DNA): TGTGCCAGCAGCTCCGACAGCTCCTACGAGCAGTACTTC. V usage is TRBV5-4 and J usage is TRBJ2-7, with D possibly matching TRBD1 (5 bases). The CDR3 extends over 13 amino acids. V shed 3 bases and J shed 0 bases, with 7 bases lying between them. Germline CDR1 and CDR2: SGHNT and YYREEE (reference sequence).